One sample yielded the 21 T cell receptor beta chains listed below, sequenced in a study of blood T cell repertoires in COVID-19. Libraries were prepared by immunoSEQ multiplex PCR; TCRdb keeps only in-frame clonotypes and omits some of them. The repertoire includes nearly 250,000 clones, about 84% of them detected once, and 2% to 2.5% sits in the top ten. The sequenced sample was PBMCs or T cells enriched from blood (not recorded which). These receptor sequences come from a woman between 45 and 60 years old who had recovered from COVID-19.

J is TRBJ1-2 and V is TRBV18; D uncertain. The CDR3 extends over 14 amino acids. The V end lost 3 bases, the J end lost 2 bases, and 10 bases lay between the germline ends. The germline V gene has CDR1 KGHSH and CDR2 LQKENI. The DNA for the CDR3 is TGTGCCAGCTCACCCACGCCAGGAAACTATGGCTACACCTTC. It codes for CASSPTPGNYGYTF.

V usage is TRBV5-8 and J usage is TRBJ1-3, with D unclear. The CDR3 is 17 amino acids. V was shortened by 0 bases and J by 0 bases, with 13 bases between the two germline ends. Germline CDR1 is SGHTS and CDR2 is YDEGEE. The CDR3: CASSLVPQQSSGNTIYF. In nucleotides, the CDR3 is TGTGCCAGCAGCTTGGTGCCTCAACAGAGCTCTGGAAACACCATATATTTT.

The chain joins TRBV15 to TRBJ2-6, with a tentative D call TRBD1 (5 bases). The CDR3 totals 16 residues. CDR1 LNHNV and CDR2 YYDKDF come from the germline V gene (reference sequence). The ends were cut back, 0 bases at V and 3 bases at J, with 9 bases in the middle. In DNA, the CDR3 is TGTGCCACCAGCAGAGATAGGGGTGGTGGGGCCAACGTCCTGACTTTC. Protein: CATSRDRGGGANVLTF.

The chain employs TRBV2 and TRBJ1-2; tentatively, D is TRBD1 (6 bases). V lost 5 bases and J 8 bases, leaving 12 bases between the germline ends. CDR3 length: 12 residues. Germline V CDR1 and CDR2: SNHLY, FYNNEI. As DNA, the CDR3 is TGTGCCAGCAGTTACCAGGGGTCGGGCTACACCTTC. This encodes CASSYQGSGYTF.

The CDR3 reads CASSPVSMNTEAFF. For the CDR3, the DNA is TGTGCCAGCTCACCAGTAAGCATGAACACTGAAGCTTTCTTT. The V gene is TRBV18, the J gene TRBJ1-1; the D is unclear. The CDR3 loop spans 14 amino acids. The ends were cut back, 2 bases at V and 0 bases at J, with 7 bases in the middle. Germline lookup yields CDR1 KGHSH and CDR2 LQKENI.

This sequence joins TRBV7-9 and TRBJ1-5, with a tentative D call TRBD1 (6 bases). The CDR3 totals 12 residues. Germline CDR1 is SEHNR and CDR2 is FQNEAQ (reference sequence). Trimming shortened V by 6 bases and J by 6 bases, and 9 bases separated the two germline ends. The DNA for the CDR3 is TGTGCCAGCAGTACAGGGAGTCAGCCCCAGCATTTT. Its protein is CASSTGSQPQHF.

The chain carries TRBV4-1 and TRBJ2-3; D possibly corresponds to TRBD1 (5 bases). Germline V lookup: CDR1 MGHRA, CDR2 YSYEKL. The CDR3 covers 15 residues. V lost 0 bases and J lost 2, with 9 bases in between. The CDR3 coding sequence is TGCGCCAGCAGCCAAGACCCCAGGGACACAGATACGCAGTATTTT. The encoded protein is CASSQDPRDTDTQYF.

This sequence joins TRBV6-2 or TRBV6-3 and TRBJ1-1; 10 positions match TRBD1. Germline V gene sequence: CDR1 MNHEY, CDR2 SVGEGT. The CDR3 runs to 14 residues. Trimming at V came to 6 bases and at J to 6 bases, leaving 7 bases not matched to a gene. The CDR3 spells CASSRQGAYSEAFF. As DNA, the CDR3 is TGTGCCAGCAGCCGACAGGGGGCCTATTCTGAAGCTTTCTTT.

The rearrangement joins TRBV28 to TRBJ2-3; no reliable D call. This CDR3 is built from 14 residues. V was pared by 2 bases and J by 0 bases, with 6 bases between. Germline V gene sequence: CDR1 MDHEN, CDR2 SYDVKM. The CDR3 loop reads CASSLAASTDTQYF. The DNA of the CDR3 is TGTGCCAGCAGTTTAGCGGCTAGCACAGATACGCAGTATTTT.

The chain is built from TRBV7-2 and TRBJ1-2; 9 bases line up with TRBD1. The V and J ends lost 5 bases and 3 bases, in that order; junction bases with no gene match: 4. CDR1 and CDR2 (germline): SGHTA, FQGNSA. This CDR3 contains 14 residues. The CDR3 spells CASSEDRGYYGYTF. The CDR3 DNA reads TGTGCCAGCAGCGAGGACAGGGGATACTATGGCTACACCTTC.

CDR3 loop: CSVGMGGNQPQHF. CDR3 nucleotides: TGCAGCGTGGGGATGGGGGGAAATCAGCCCCAGCATTTT. The chain employs TRBV29-1 and TRBJ1-5, with D tentatively TRBD1 (5 bases). Germline V gives CDR1 SQVTM, CDR2 ANQGSEA. With 6 bases removed from V and 4 bases from J, the gap between germline ends came to 13 bases. This CDR3 has 13 residues.

A few counts support this clone. The chain couples TRBV5-1 to TRBJ1-2, with TRBD1 matching 9 bases. V shed 2 bases and J 3 bases; nucleotides not matched to a gene: 5. This CDR3 spans 15 amino acids. Germline lookup yields CDR1 SGHRS and CDR2 YFSETQ. This chain's CDR3 is CASSFTTGGDYGYTF. CDR3 nucleotides: TGCGCCAGCAGCTTCACGACAGGGGGTGACTATGGCTACACCTTC.

Concerning this clone: At the DNA level, this CDR3 is encoded by other sequences in the same sample as well. The chain employs TRBV6-5 and TRBJ2-7, with TRBD1 identical over 11 bases. The V segment lost 6 bases and the J segment 2 bases; nucleotides outside the gene matches: 3. This CDR3 contains 14 residues. CDR1 MNHEY and CDR2 SVGAGI come from the germline V gene. This CDR3 is CASRWGQGAYEQYF. The CDR3 coding sequence is TGTGCCAGCAGGTGGGGACAGGGGGCCTACGAGCAGTACTTC.

The V call is TRBV18, the J call TRBJ2-7; TRBD2 aligns across 8 bases. CDR3 length: 15 amino acids. Germline CDR1 and CDR2: KGHSH and LQKENI. J gave up 1 base and V 6 bases, and 8 bases lay outside the gene matches. The DNA of the CDR3 is TGTGCCAGCTCCTCAGACACTAGCGGTTCCTACGAGCAGTACTTC. This encodes CASSSDTSGSYEQYF.

The chain combines TRBV4-3 with TRBJ2-1; 9 bases fit TRBD2. Germline V lookup: CDR1 LGHNA, CDR2 YSLEER. V shed 3 bases and J 5 bases; nucleotides not matched to a gene: 14. The CDR3 spans 18 residues. The CDR3 sequence: CASSQFISGSGSHNEQFF. The CDR3 coding sequence is TGCGCCAGCAGCCAGTTTATTAGCGGGAGTGGGTCACACAATGAGCAGTTCTTC.

This clone came up once. The chain couples TRBV27 to TRBJ1-5, with 7 bases identical to TRBD1. CDR3 length: 14 residues. After removal of 6 bases from V and 7 bases from J, the junction contained 9 bases not matched to a gene. Looked up from germline, CDR1 is MNHEY and CDR2 is SMNVEV (reference sequence). CDR3 sequence (DNA): TGTGCCAGCAGACGACAGGGACGGGAGCAGCCCCAGCATTTT. This gives the protein CASRRQGREQPQHF.

The chain recombines TRBV12-5 with TRBJ1-2; 7 positions match TRBD1. V shed 7 bases, J shed 6 bases, and the junction held 8 bases outside the gene matches. CDR3 size: 13 residues. The V gene's germline CDR1 is LGHNT and CDR2 FRNRAP. For the CDR3, the DNA is TGTGCTAGTGCCTCAACAGGGGCGGATGGCTACACCTTC. Translation: CASASTGADGYTF. Using reference TRBV12-5 and TRBJ1-2 for the parts outside the CDR3, the full variable domain is DARVTQTPRHKVTEMGQEVTMRCQPILGHNTVFWYRQTMMQGLELLAYFRNRAPLDDSGMPKDRFSAEMPDATLATLKIQPSEPRDSAVYFCASASTGADGYTFGSGTRLTVV.

The chain combines TRBV4-3 with TRBJ1-2; D is uncertain. Between the trimmed V and J ends, which lost 0 bases and 7 bases, there was a span of 15 bases. The CDR3 length is 15 residues. The germline gives CDR1 LGHNA, CDR2 YSLEER. CDR3 nucleotides: TGCGCCAGCAGCCAAGATCGCAGAGGGATGTTTGGCTACACCTTC. This translates into CASSQDRRGMFGYTF.

This chain connects TRBV12-3 or TRBV12-4 to TRBJ1-1; no clear D gene. V was clipped by 2 bases and J by 1 base, with 5 bases between them. This CDR3 comprises 13 residues. The CDR3 protein is CASSLTWNTEAFF. CDR3 nucleotide sequence: TGTGCCAGCAGTTTAACATGGAACACTGAAGCTTTCTTT.

The gene calls are TRBV5-1 and TRBJ2-1; weak D call: TRBD2 (5 bases). The CDR3 totals 14 residues. Trimming took 4 bases from V and 5 from J, leaving 13 bases between them. Germline CDR1 is SGHRS and CDR2 is YFSETQ. CDR3 sequence reads: CASSSLSGDNEQFF. The CDR3 DNA sequence: TGCGCCAGCAGCAGCTTAAGCGGAGACAATGAGCAGTTCTTC.

This clone was counted once. The chain recombines TRBV2 with TRBJ1-5; 8 positions match TRBD1. J was trimmed by 2 bases and V by 5 bases; bases with no gene match: 8. This CDR3 is built from 16 residues. Germline V gene data show CDR1 as SNHLY and CDR2 as FYNNEI. The CDR3 loop is CASSRLGQVGNQPQHF. The CDR3 DNA sequence: TGTGCCAGCAGTCGACTGGGACAGGTGGGCAATCAGCCCCAGCATTTT.